These T cell receptor beta chains were read from a single sample in a study of lymphopenia after photon versus proton radiotherapy. Sequencing used immunoSEQ multiplex PCR; TCRdb keeps in-frame clones, though not all of them. The sample holds about 30,000 clones, 87% seen once. The source was peripheral blood, collected from a patient treated with proton-based radiotherapy. Receptor source: a woman aged 60-75 years with cholangiocarcinoma. Some clones in this sample may be carry-over from other donors' samples. Each CDR3 is given with its conserved first and last residue. A D gene is named only where the DNA matches it firmly.

J gene,D gene,V gene,CDR3 protein
TRBJ2-2,TRBD1,TRBV2,CASRGQGYGELFF
TRBJ2-3,TRBD2,TRBV7-3,CASSLERLAGGRTDTQYF
TRBJ2-5,-,TRBV21-1,CASSKTGAQEETQYF
TRBJ1-3,-,TRBV6-5,CASVGLTSSGNTIYF
TRBJ2-3,-,TRBV7-9,CASSQVYRRTSTDTQYF
TRBJ1-5,-,TRBV18,CASSPIYRVGDQPQHF
TRBJ2-1,-,TRBV29-1,CSVEDPRAEQFF
TRBJ2-7,TRBD1,TRBV2,CATGGVGTAEQYF
TRBJ2-6,-,TRBV8-2,CGRNFTQSRANVLTF
TRBJ2-7,-,TRBV7-3,CASSFNVGAGYEQYF
TRBJ2-3,-,TRBV5-8,CASSFGGDTQYF
TRBJ1-2,-,TRBV7-2,CASSLGQTSYNGYTF
TRBJ1-2,-,TRBV18,CASSPTANYGYTF
TRBJ2-3,TRBD2,TRBV11-3,CASSRGTSSASTDTQYF
TRBJ2-3,-,TRBV27,CASSPGDRLGTDTQYF
TRBJ1-3,-,TRBV5-6,CASSFFPPQYPSGNTIYF
TRBJ2-5,TRBD1,TRBV18,CASSQGQGHETQYF
TRBJ2-2,-,TRBV28,CASSRDGSNTGELFF
TRBJ2-1,-,TRBV7-7,CASSFGLATYNEQFF
TRBJ2-1,TRBD1,TRBV6-6,CASRRLGQGRNEQFF
TRBJ1-1,-,TRBV14,CASSILAGQNTEAFF
TRBJ2-7,-,TRBV6-6,CASSYRTGDSYEQYF
TRBJ2-3,-,TRBV5-1,CASSLAIGVQITDTQYF
TRBJ2-5,-,TRBV9,CASSVWVDQETQYF
TRBJ1-5,-,TRBV11-2,CASSSTSRGNQPQHF
TRBJ2-1,-,TRBV7-9,CASSLVASPRGLYEQFF